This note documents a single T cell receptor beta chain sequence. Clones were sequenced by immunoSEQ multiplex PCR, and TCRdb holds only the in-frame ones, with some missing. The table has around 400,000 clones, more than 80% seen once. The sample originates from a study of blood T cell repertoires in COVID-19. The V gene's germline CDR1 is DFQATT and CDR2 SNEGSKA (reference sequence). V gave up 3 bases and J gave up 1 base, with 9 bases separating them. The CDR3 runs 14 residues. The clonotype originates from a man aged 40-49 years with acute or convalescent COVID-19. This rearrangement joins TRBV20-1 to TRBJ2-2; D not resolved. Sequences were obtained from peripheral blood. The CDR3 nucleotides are TGCAGTGCTAGTGGGCAGGTGAACACCGGGGAGCTGTTTTTT. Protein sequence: CSASGQVNTGELFF.